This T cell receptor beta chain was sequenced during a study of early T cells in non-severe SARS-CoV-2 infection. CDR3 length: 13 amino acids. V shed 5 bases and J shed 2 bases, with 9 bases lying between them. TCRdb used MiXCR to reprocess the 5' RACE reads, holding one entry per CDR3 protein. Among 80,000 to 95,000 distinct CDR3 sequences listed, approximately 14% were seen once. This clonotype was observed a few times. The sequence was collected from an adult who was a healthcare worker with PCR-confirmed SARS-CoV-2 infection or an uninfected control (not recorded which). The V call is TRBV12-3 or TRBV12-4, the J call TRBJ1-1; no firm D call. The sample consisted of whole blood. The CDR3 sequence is CASSATPNTEAFF. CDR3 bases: TGTGCCAGCAGTGCGACACCCAACACTGAAGCTTTCTTT.